This T cell receptor beta chain comes out of a study of T cells in narcolepsy. Study-level information: Patients with NT1 or NT2 and healthy control donors were enrolled. Overall study findings and caveats: Comparing one patient's CSF and blood CD4+ clonotypes highlighted HCRT- and TRIB2-specific autoreactive clonotypes. Healthy controls reportedly lacked the autoreactive clonotypes serially found in patients' blood. In some patient and control memory CD4+ samples, autoreactive clones were absent.

Libraries were prepared by immunoSEQ multiplex PCR; TCRdb keeps only in-frame clonotypes and omits some of them. The table includes some 23,000 clones, about 80% detected once. On this clone itself: The antigen remains undetermined.

Between the trimmed V and J ends, which lost 5 bases and 0 bases, there was a span of 12 bases. This CDR3 has 15 amino acids. Per germline, CDR1 SGHAT and CDR2 FQDESV (reference sequence). Specimen: CD45RA- memory CD4+ T cells from PBMCs. The chain has TRBV11-1 and TRBJ2-3; D is ambiguous. This clonotype was obtained from a human donor with narcolepsy. The CDR3 DNA is TGTGCCAGCAGCATTAGGGTTCCTAGCACAGATACGCAGTATTTT. Its protein product is CASSIRVPSTDTQYF.